A selection of T cell receptor beta chains follows, all from one sample in a study of blood T cell repertoires in COVID-19. TCRdb keeps only in-frame clones here, not all; method: immunoSEQ multiplex PCR. The sample lists fewer than 200,000 clones, approximately 82% occurring once. Sequencing was done on a sample of PBMCs or T cells enriched from blood (not recorded which). These receptors all stem from a woman aged 60-75 years with acute COVID-19. Each CDR3 is given with its conserved first and last residue. Fields, in order: clone size, D gene, J gene, V gene, CDR3 protein, CDR3 DNA. D genes are given only for firm matches. A row's size may be missing; if present it is once, few, many or a size class.

>few|-|TRBJ2-5|TRBV6-5
CASSPHRETQYF
TGTGCCAGCAGTCCCCACCGGGAGACCCAGTACTTC
>-|-|TRBJ2-7|TRBV18
CASSPSGRGPYEQYF
TGTGCCAGCTCACCATCTGGGCGGGGCCCTTACGAGCAGTACTTC
>-|-|TRBJ1-5|TRBV6-2/TRBV6-3
CASSSRGGRQPQHF
TGTGCCAGCAGTTCCCGAGGAGGACGTCAGCCCCAGCATTTT
>-|-|TRBJ1-2|TRBV6-2/TRBV6-3
CASSNDSLDGYTF
TGTGCCAGCAGTAACGACAGTTTGGATGGCTACACCTTC
>-|TRBD1|TRBJ1-3|TRBV9
CASSVPRQGPTGNTIYF
TGTGCCAGCAGCGTACCACGACAGGGACCTACTGGAAACACCATATATTTT
>-|TRBD1|TRBJ1-4|TRBV7-2
CASSLGQGREKLFF
TGTGCCAGCAGCTTAGGACAGGGGAGAGAAAAACTGTTTTTT
>-|TRBD2|TRBJ2-1|TRBV4-3
CASSHSGTSQITYNEQFF
TGCGCCAGCAGCCATTCCGGGACTAGTCAGATCACCTACAATGAGCAGTTCTTC
>-|TRBD1|TRBJ1-6|TRBV5-4
CASSSSGTVGSPLHF
TGTGCCAGCAGCTCCTCCGGGACAGTTGGTTCACCCCTCCACTTT
>-|-|TRBJ1-2|TRBV3-1/TRBV3-2
CASSITMGLNYGYTF
TGTGCCAGCAGCATCACTATGGGTCTTAACTATGGCTACACCTTC
>-|-|TRBJ1-4|TRBV7-2
CASSFGFSGEKLFF
TGTGCCAGCAGCTTCGGGTTTAGCGGTGAAAAACTGTTTTTT